Listed here are 5 T cell receptor beta chains from one sample, sequenced in a study of T cells in tumors after PD-1 blockade. Produced via immunoSEQ multiplex PCR; TCRdb's table is partial and in-frame only. The sample has approximately 47,000 clones; roughly 80% are singletons. Sequences were derived from PBMCs, sampled before anti-PD-1 treatment. These receptors were collected from a human donor with basal cell carcinoma.

The V gene is TRBV5-5, the J gene TRBJ1-1, with 7 bases aligning to TRBD1. There are 14 residues in the CDR3. Germline V gene sequence: CDR1 SGHKS, CDR2 YYEKEE (reference sequence). Trimming cost V 0 bases and J 6 bases; bases outside gene matches: 5. The CDR3 sequence: CASSLAGTEAEAFF. The CDR3 DNA reads as TGTGCCAGCAGCTTGGCCGGGACAGAGGCTGAAGCTTTCTTT.

The CDR3 is CASSPGTYGGGTQYF. Written as DNA, the CDR3 is TGTGCCAGCAGCCCAGGGACCTACGGTGGGGGGACCCAGTACTTC. The chain links TRBV7-7 to TRBJ2-5; D tentatively reads TRBD1 or TRBD2 (5 bases each). The V and J ends lost 5 bases and 7 bases respectively, with 20 bases between them. The CDR3 totals 15 residues. Per the germline V gene, CDR1 is SSHAT and CDR2 is FNYEAQ (reference sequence).

The J gene is TRBJ2-5, the V gene TRBV5-6; tentatively, D is TRBD2 (5 bases). Looked up from germline, CDR1 is SGHDT and CDR2 is YYEEEE. The V end was cut by 1 base, the J end by 0 bases, with 13 bases between. CDR3 length: 16 residues. DNA for the CDR3: TGTGCCAGCAGCTTGATGGGGAGAGGGAACCAAGAGACCCAGTACTTC. Translation gives CASSLMGRGNQETQYF.

The rearrangement uses TRBV6-5 and TRBJ1-5; no definite D call. V lost 6 bases and J 9 bases, leaving 15 bases between the germline ends. From germline, CDR1 is MNHEY and CDR2 SVGAGI. There are 13 residues in the CDR3. The DNA of the CDR3 is TGTGCCAGCAGCAAGCCCCTCCGTCGGCCCCAGCATTTT. Protein product: CASSKPLRRPQHF.

The rearrangement links TRBV5-6 to TRBJ2-5; a possible D gene is TRBD1 (6 bases). The germline V gene encodes CDR1 SGHDT and CDR2 YYEEEE. CDR3 length: 14 residues. V was trimmed by 2 bases and J by 4 bases, leaving 12 bases between them. This CDR3 is CASSFGTLTETQYF. CDR3 in DNA: TGTGCCAGCAGCTTCGGGACACTCACAGAGACCCAGTACTTC.